This is a list of T cell receptor beta chains from one sample in a study of beta chain features in type 1 diabetes. Method: immunoSEQ multiplex PCR; TCRdb's copy keeps in-frame clones and lacks some. This sample has some 220,000 clones, with roughly 11% found just once. The sample taken for sequencing was central memory CD4+ T cells from blood. These receptors were taken from a man between 18 and 35 years old in good health. CDR3s include the opening cysteine and the closing phenylalanine or tryptophan. The D gene is left open where the match is weak. Clone size is shown for a subset of rows, as once, few, many or a class of expanded clone.

J gene: TRBJ2-7; V gene: TRBV25-1; clone size: -; D gene: TRBD1; CDR3 DNA: TGTGCCAGCAGTGAATTAGGGACAGGTGACATGTACGAGCAGTACTTC; CDR3 protein: CASSELGTGDMYEQYF
J gene: TRBJ2-2; V gene: TRBV7-9; clone size: few; D gene: -; CDR3 DNA: TGTGCCAGCAGCTTAGGGACGGGACCGGACACCGGGGAGCTGTTTTTT; CDR3 protein: CASSLGTGPDTGELFF
J gene: TRBJ1-2; V gene: TRBV28; clone size: -; D gene: -; CDR3 DNA: TGTGCCAGCAGTTGGAACGACTATGGCTACACCTTC; CDR3 protein: CASSWNDYGYTF
J gene: TRBJ1-1; V gene: TRBV4-3; clone size: few; D gene: -; CDR3 DNA: TGCGCCAGCAGCCAAGAGGGGATTGGTTCAGCTGAAGCTTTCTTT; CDR3 protein: CASSQEGIGSAEAFF
J gene: TRBJ2-3; V gene: TRBV5-1; clone size: few; D gene: TRBD2; CDR3 DNA: TGCGCCAGCAGCTTGGCGACTAGCGGCACAGATACGCAGTATTTT; CDR3 protein: CASSLATSGTDTQYF
J gene: TRBJ2-2; V gene: TRBV9; clone size: -; D gene: -; CDR3 DNA: TGTGCCAGCAGCACCACGGAGGGCGTCCTTGGAACCGGGGAGCTGTTTTTT; CDR3 protein: CASSTTEGVLGTGELFF
J gene: TRBJ1-4; V gene: TRBV25-1; clone size: few; D gene: -; CDR3 DNA: TGTGCCAGCAGTGACAGGGGCTGGGATGAAAAACTGTTTTTT; CDR3 protein: CASSDRGWDEKLFF
J gene: TRBJ2-5; V gene: TRBV5-1; clone size: few; D gene: -; CDR3 DNA: TGCGCCAGCAGCTCCAGCCAAGAGACCCAGTACTTC; CDR3 protein: CASSSSQETQYF
J gene: TRBJ2-3; V gene: TRBV9; clone size: few; D gene: -; CDR3 DNA: TGTGCCAGCAGCGTAGCTGGGGGAAGCACAGATACGCAGTATTTT; CDR3 protein: CASSVAGGSTDTQYF
J gene: TRBJ2-7; V gene: TRBV28; clone size: few; D gene: TRBD2; CDR3 DNA: TGTGCCAGCACCCCCCTGGAGCTAGCGGGAGTTCACGAGCAGTACTTC; CDR3 protein: CASTPLELAGVHEQYF
J gene: TRBJ2-3; V gene: TRBV19; clone size: -; D gene: -; CDR3 DNA: TGTGCCAGTAGTATGAGACTCAACCTCAACTCAGATACGCAGTATTTT; CDR3 protein: CASSMRLNLNSDTQYF
J gene: TRBJ2-7; V gene: TRBV7-2; clone size: -; D gene: -; CDR3 DNA: TGTGCCAGCAGCTTAGAGGATAGACGCGCGCAGTACTTC; CDR3 protein: CASSLEDRRAQYF
J gene: TRBJ2-1; V gene: TRBV5-1; clone size: -; D gene: TRBD2; CDR3 DNA: TGCGCCAGCAGCTTTTTAGCGGGGTACAATGAGCAGTTCTTC; CDR3 protein: CASSFLAGYNEQFF
J gene: TRBJ1-1; V gene: TRBV5-4; clone size: -; D gene: -; CDR3 DNA: TGTGCCAGCAGCTTCCCACACGGGGGTGAAGCTTTCTTT; CDR3 protein: CASSFPHGGEAFF
J gene: TRBJ2-7; V gene: TRBV5-1; clone size: few; D gene: TRBD2; CDR3 DNA: TGCGCCAGCAAACCCCCGTGGACTAGCGGTGCCTACGAGCAGTACTTC; CDR3 protein: CASKPPWTSGAYEQYF
J gene: TRBJ2-7; V gene: TRBV28; clone size: -; D gene: TRBD1; CDR3 DNA: TGTGCCAGCAGGAGAGGGACAGGTGTTTACGAGCAGTACTTC; CDR3 protein: CASRRGTGVYEQYF
J gene: TRBJ1-1; V gene: TRBV5-1; clone size: few; D gene: -; CDR3 DNA: TGCGCCAGCAGCACCACGGGTTCAGCGAACACTGAAGCTTTCTTT; CDR3 protein: CASSTTGSANTEAFF
J gene: TRBJ2-7; V gene: TRBV7-2; clone size: once; D gene: TRBD2; CDR3 DNA: TGTGCCAGCAGCGTAACAGCGGGGCGAACCTACGAGCAGTACTTC; CDR3 protein: CASSVTAGRTYEQYF
J gene: TRBJ1-2; V gene: TRBV6-1; clone size: -; D gene: -; CDR3 DNA: TGTGCCAGCAAATTGACAGGTGGCGGCTACACCTTC; CDR3 protein: CASKLTGGGYTF
J gene: TRBJ2-3; V gene: TRBV6-1; clone size: -; D gene: -; CDR3 DNA: TGTGCCAGCAGTGAAGCGGGGCTAGCGCCGTATACGCAGTATTTT; CDR3 protein: CASSEAGLAPYTQYF
J gene: TRBJ2-7; V gene: TRBV5-1; clone size: -; D gene: TRBD2; CDR3 DNA: TGCGCCAGCAGCTTGGTCGGCGGGGGCGAGCAGTACTTC; CDR3 protein: CASSLVGGGEQYF
J gene: TRBJ2-1; V gene: TRBV7-2; clone size: many; D gene: -; CDR3 DNA: TGTGCCAGCAGCATTGAGGATGGGTCCCAGTTCTTC; CDR3 protein: CASSIEDGSQFF
J gene: TRBJ2-2; V gene: TRBV7-6; clone size: few; D gene: TRBD2; CDR3 DNA: TGTGCCAGCAGCTCCCGGACTAGCGGGAGGACCGGGGAGCTGTTTTTT; CDR3 protein: CASSSRTSGRTGELFF
J gene: TRBJ2-7; V gene: TRBV18; clone size: -; D gene: TRBD1; CDR3 DNA: TGTGCCAGCTCATCATACAGGGGGCAAGGCGAGCAGTACTTC; CDR3 protein: CASSSYRGQGEQYF
J gene: TRBJ2-3; V gene: TRBV30; clone size: few; D gene: -; CDR3 DNA: TGTGCCTGGAGTGGTGCGGGATCTAGCACAGATACGCAGTATTTT; CDR3 protein: CAWSGAGSSTDTQYF
J gene: TRBJ1-1; V gene: TRBV30; clone size: -; D gene: -; CDR3 DNA: TGTGCCTGGAGTTCGGGCGGGGGCCGAGGCACTGAAGCTTTCTTT; CDR3 protein: CAWSSGGGRGTEAFF
J gene: TRBJ2-2; V gene: TRBV19; clone size: -; D gene: TRBD1; CDR3 DNA: TGTGCCAGTACCGGACAGGGAAACACCGGGGAGCTGTTTTTT; CDR3 protein: CASTGQGNTGELFF
J gene: TRBJ2-3; V gene: TRBV6-6; clone size: many; D gene: -; CDR3 DNA: TGTGCCACGCGGGTTCCTGGCACAGATACGCAGTATTTT; CDR3 protein: CATRVPGTDTQYF
J gene: TRBJ2-3; V gene: TRBV6-1; clone size: -; D gene: TRBD1; CDR3 DNA: TGTGCCAGCAGTGAACGGCGGACAGGGCCGGATACGCAGTATTTT; CDR3 protein: CASSERRTGPDTQYF
J gene: TRBJ2-1; V gene: TRBV30; clone size: -; D gene: -; CDR3 DNA: TGTGCCTGGATGTCGCGGGGCAACAATGAGCAGTTCTTC; CDR3 protein: CAWMSRGNNEQFF
J gene: TRBJ1-4; V gene: TRBV30; clone size: -; D gene: TRBD1; CDR3 DNA: TGTGCCTGGGCCGTGAGACAGGGTGAGAGAGAAAAACTGTTTTTT; CDR3 protein: CAWAVRQGEREKLFF
J gene: TRBJ2-1; V gene: TRBV9; clone size: few; D gene: TRBD2; CDR3 DNA: TGTGCCAGCAGCGTGAGAAAGGCAGGGCGGACTAGCGGGATTGACAATGAGCAGTTCTTC; CDR3 protein: CASSVRKAGRTSGIDNEQFF
J gene: TRBJ2-3; V gene: TRBV7-2; clone size: -; D gene: TRBD2; CDR3 DNA: TGTGCCAGCAGCTCCCTAGCGGGAGTGGGAGATACGCAGTATTTT; CDR3 protein: CASSSLAGVGDTQYF